This TCR beta chain originates from a study of breast tumors, draining lymph nodes, adjacent tissues. The study's findings and limits: Compared with lymph nodes, tumors were less diverse; compared with nontumor tissue, more.

This clonotype appeared many times. Its antigen is not known. J lost 10 bases, V lost 4 bases, and 6 bases had no gene match. The CDR3 consists of 13 residues. The germline CDR1 and CDR2 sequences are MNHEY and SVGEGT. TCRdb re-analysed the multiplex PCR reads in MiXCR, keeping a single row per CDR3 protein. The sample carries approximately 89,000 distinct CDR3 sequences, approximately 30% recorded once. Samples came from axillary lymph nodes draining the breast cancer. The TCR was taken from a female donor with breast cancer. Some clones in this sample may be carry-over from other donors' samples. The rearrangement links TRBV6-2 or TRBV6-3 to TRBJ2-1; 8 positions agree with TRBD2. The sample comprised axillary lymph node tissue. This CDR3 is CASSFVASGEQFF. Here the CDR3 DNA reads TGTGCCAGCAGTTTTGTGGCTAGCGGGGAGCAGTTCTTC.